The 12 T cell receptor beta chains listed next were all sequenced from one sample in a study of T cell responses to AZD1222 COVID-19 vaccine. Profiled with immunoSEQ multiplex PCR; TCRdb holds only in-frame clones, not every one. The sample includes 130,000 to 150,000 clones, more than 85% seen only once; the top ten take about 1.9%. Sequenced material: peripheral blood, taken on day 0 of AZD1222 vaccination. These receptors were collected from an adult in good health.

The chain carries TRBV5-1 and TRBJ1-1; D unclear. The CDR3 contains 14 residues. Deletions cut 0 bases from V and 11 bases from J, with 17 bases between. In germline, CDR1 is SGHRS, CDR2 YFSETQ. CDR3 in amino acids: CASSLAGPGEGAFF. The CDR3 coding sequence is TGCGCCAGCAGCTTGGCCGGCCCCGGGGAGGGTGCTTTCTTT. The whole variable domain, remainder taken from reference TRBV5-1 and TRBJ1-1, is KAGVTQTPRYLIKTRGQQVTLSCSPISGHRSVSWYQQTPGQGLQFLFEYFSETQRNKGNFPGRFSGRQFSNSRSEMNVSTLELGDSALYLCASSLAGPGEGAFFGQGTRLTVV.

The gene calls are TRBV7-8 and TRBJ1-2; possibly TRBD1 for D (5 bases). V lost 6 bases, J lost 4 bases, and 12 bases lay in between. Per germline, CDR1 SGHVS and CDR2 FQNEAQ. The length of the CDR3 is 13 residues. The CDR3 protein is CASSTGDLYGYTF. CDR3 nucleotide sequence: TGTGCCAGCAGTACCGGGGACCTCTATGGCTACACCTTC.

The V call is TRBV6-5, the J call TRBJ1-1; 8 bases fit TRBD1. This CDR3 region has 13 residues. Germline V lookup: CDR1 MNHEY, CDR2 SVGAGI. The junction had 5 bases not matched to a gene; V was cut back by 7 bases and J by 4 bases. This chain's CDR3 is CASTRQGTTEAFF. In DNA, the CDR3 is TGTGCCAGCACTCGACAGGGGACCACTGAAGCTTTCTTT.

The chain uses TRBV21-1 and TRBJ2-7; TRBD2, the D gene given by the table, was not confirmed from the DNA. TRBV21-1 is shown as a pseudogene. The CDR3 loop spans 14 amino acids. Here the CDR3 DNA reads TGTGCCAGCGGCGGCCCCAGAGGGCCCTACGAGCAGTACTTC. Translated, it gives CASGGPRGPYEQYF.

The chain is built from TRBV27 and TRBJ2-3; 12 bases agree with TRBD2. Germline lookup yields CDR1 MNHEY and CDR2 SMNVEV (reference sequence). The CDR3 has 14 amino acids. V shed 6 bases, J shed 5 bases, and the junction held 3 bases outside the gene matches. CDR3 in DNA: TGTGCCAGCAGCCAACTAGCGGGGGGAGATACGCAGTATTTT. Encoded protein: CASSQLAGGDTQYF.

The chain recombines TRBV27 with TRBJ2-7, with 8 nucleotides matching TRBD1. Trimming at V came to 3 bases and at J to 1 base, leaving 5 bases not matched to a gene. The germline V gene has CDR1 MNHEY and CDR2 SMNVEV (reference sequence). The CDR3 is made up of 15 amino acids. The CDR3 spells CASSFIGQGSYEQYF. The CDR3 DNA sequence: TGTGCCAGCAGTTTCATTGGACAGGGTTCCTACGAGCAGTACTTC.

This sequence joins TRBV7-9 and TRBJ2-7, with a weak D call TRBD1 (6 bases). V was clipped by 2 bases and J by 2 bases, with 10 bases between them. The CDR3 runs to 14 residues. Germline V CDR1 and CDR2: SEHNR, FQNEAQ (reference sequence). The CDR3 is CASSLSDSAYEQYF. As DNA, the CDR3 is TGTGCCAGCAGCTTATCGGACAGTGCCTACGAGCAGTACTTC.

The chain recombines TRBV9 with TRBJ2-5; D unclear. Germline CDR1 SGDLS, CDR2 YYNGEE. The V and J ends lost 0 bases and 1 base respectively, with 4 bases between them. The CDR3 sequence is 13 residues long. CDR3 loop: CASSVDPQETQYF. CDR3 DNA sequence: TGTGCCAGCAGCGTAGACCCCCAAGAGACCCAGTACTTC.

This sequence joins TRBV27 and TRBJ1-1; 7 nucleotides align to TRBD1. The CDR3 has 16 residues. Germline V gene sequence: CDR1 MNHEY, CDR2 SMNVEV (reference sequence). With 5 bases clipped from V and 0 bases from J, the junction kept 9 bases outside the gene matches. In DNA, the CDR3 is TGTGCCAGCAGTCCAACAGGGGAGGCCATGAACACTGAAGCTTTCTTT. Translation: CASSPTGEAMNTEAFF.

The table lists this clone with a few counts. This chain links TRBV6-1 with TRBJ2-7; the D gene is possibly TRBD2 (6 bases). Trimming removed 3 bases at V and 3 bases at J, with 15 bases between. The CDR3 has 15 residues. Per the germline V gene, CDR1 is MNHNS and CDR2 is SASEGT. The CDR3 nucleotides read TGTGCCAGCAGTGAGGGGCCCGGGACTCACTACGAGCAGTACTTC. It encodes CASSEGPGTHYEQYF.

The CDR3 DNA reads as TGTGCCAGCAGCGTAGGATTAGCGGGAGGTTACGAGCAGTACTTC. Amino acids: CASSVGLAGGYEQYF. The V and J genes are TRBV9 and TRBJ2-7, with TRBD2 matching over 10 bases. Germline V gives CDR1 SGDLS, CDR2 YYNGEE. The CDR3 loop spans 15 amino acids. V gave up 0 bases and J gave up 4 bases; unmatched junction bases: 4.

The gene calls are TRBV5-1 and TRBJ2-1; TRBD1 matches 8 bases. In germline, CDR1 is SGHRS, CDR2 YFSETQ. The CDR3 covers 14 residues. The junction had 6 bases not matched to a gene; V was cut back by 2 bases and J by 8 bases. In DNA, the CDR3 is TGCGCCAGCAGCTTATGGACAGGGCCCGATGAGCAGTTCTTC. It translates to CASSLWTGPDEQFF.